Listed below are T cell receptor beta chains from one sample, sequenced in a study of identical twins. TCRdb fed the 5' RACE reads into MiXCR, producing one record per CDR3 protein. Of 350,000 to 500,000 distinct CDR3 sequences in the sample, approximately 18% were seen once. The sequenced material came from naive T cells sorted from blood. Every receptor here comes from a man in his fifties in good health. The CDR3 runs from the conserved cysteine through the conserved F or W. D genes are given only for firm matches. Clone size appears in some rows only: once, few, many, or a class for an expanded clone.

J: TRBJ2-7
D: -
V: TRBV11-2
size: -
CDR3: CASRKGGTYEQYF
DNA: TGTGCCAGCAGAAAGGGGGGCACCTACGAGCAGTACTTC

J: TRBJ1-4
D: TRBD1
V: TRBV4-2
size: few
CDR3: CASRQIQGPNEKLFF
DNA: TGTGCCAGCCGCCAAATACAGGGGCCTAATGAAAAACTGTTTTTT

J: TRBJ2-7
D: TRBD1
V: TRBV6-2/TRBV6-3
size: -
CDR3: CASRRTSGTVYEQYF
DNA: TGTGCCAGCAGACGCACCTCCGGGACAGTCTACGAGCAGTACTTC

J: TRBJ2-1
D: -
V: TRBV2
size: -
CDR3: CASSIGGQSSYNEQFF
DNA: TGTGCCAGTTCGATCGGGGGGCAAAGTTCCTACAATGAGCAGTTCTTC

J: TRBJ1-1
D: -
V: TRBV20-1
size: few
CDR3: CSARRRYTEAFF
DNA: TGCAGTGCTAGAAGGAGGTACACTGAAGCTTTCTTT

J: TRBJ2-5
D: -
V: TRBV4-2
size: -
CDR3: CASSPIEGGFGETQYF
DNA: TGTGCCAGCAGCCCAATAGAGGGGGGATTCGGGGAGACCCAGTACTTC

J: TRBJ2-1
D: -
V: TRBV7-9
size: -
CDR3: CASSLRRDNEQFF
DNA: TGTGCCAGCAGCTTAAGGCGGGACAATGAGCAGTTCTTC

J: TRBJ1-3
D: -
V: TRBV29-1
size: few
CDR3: CSVAVGAGSGNTIYF
DNA: TGCAGCGTTGCGGTTGGAGCTGGCTCTGGAAACACCATATATTTT

J: TRBJ1-1
D: -
V: TRBV5-1
size: many
CDR3: CASSLRTVNTEAFF
DNA: TGCGCCAGCAGCTTAAGGACGGTGAACACTGAAGCTTTCTTT

J: TRBJ1-5
D: -
V: TRBV12-3/TRBV12-4
size: few
CDR3: CASSLNSGNQPQHF
DNA: TGTGCCAGCAGTTTAAATAGTGGCAATCAGCCCCAGCATTTT

J: TRBJ2-4
D: TRBD2
V: TRBV5-1
size: many
CDR3: CASSPGGGGATKNIQYF
DNA: TGCGCCAGCAGCCCCGGGGGCGGGGGGGCCACCAAAAACATTCAGTACTTC

J: TRBJ2-2
D: -
V: TRBV5-1
size: many
CDR3: CASSLSGKIRSGELFF
DNA: TGCGCCAGCAGCTTGTCGGGGAAAATTCGTTCCGGGGAGCTGTTTTTT

J: TRBJ1-1
D: -
V: TRBV29-1
size: many
CDR3: CSVVRATEAFF
DNA: TGCAGCGTTGTTAGGGCGACTGAAGCTTTCTTT

J: TRBJ1-1
D: -
V: TRBV20-1
size: -
CDR3: CSADRGQGNTEAFF
DNA: TGCAGTGCCGACCGGGGGCAGGGGAACACTGAAGCTTTCTTT

J: TRBJ1-3
D: -
V: TRBV20-1
size: many
CDR3: CSAPPVGQRNTIYF
DNA: TGCAGTGCCCCACCCGTCGGACAAAGAAACACCATATATTTT

J: TRBJ1-1
D: -
V: TRBV4-3
size: few
CDR3: CASSQEPWTVNTEAFF
DNA: TGCGCCAGCAGCCAAGAGCCATGGACGGTGAACACTGAAGCTTTCTTT

J: TRBJ2-7
D: -
V: TRBV11-1
size: -
CDR3: CASSLDRSLIYEQYF
DNA: TGTGCCAGCAGCTTAGACCGAAGTCTAATTTACGAGCAGTACTTC

J: TRBJ2-1
D: -
V: TRBV7-2
size: -
CDR3: CASSGMARGLGNEQFF
DNA: TGTGCCAGCAGCGGAATGGCCAGGGGCCTAGGTAATGAGCAGTTCTTC

J: TRBJ1-1
D: -
V: TRBV7-2
size: -
CDR3: CASSLTGPNTEAFF
DNA: TGTGCCAGCAGCTTAACGGGCCCGAACACTGAAGCTTTCTTT

J: TRBJ2-7
D: -
V: TRBV20-1
size: many
CDR3: CSARDRTQYYEQYF
DNA: TGCAGTGCTAGAGACCGGACACAATACTACGAGCAGTACTTC

J: TRBJ1-2
D: -
V: TRBV3-1
size: -
CDR3: CASSQTNGGYTF
DNA: TGTGCCAGCAGCCAAACAAACGGCGGCTACACCTTC

J: TRBJ2-7
D: -
V: TRBV6-2/TRBV6-3
size: few
CDR3: CASSKLTGRPPYEQYF
DNA: TGTGCCAGCAGCAAATTAACGGGACGGCCCCCCTACGAGCAGTACTTC

J: TRBJ2-1
D: TRBD2
V: TRBV5-1
size: -
CDR3: CASSPGEWAGERSYNEQFF
DNA: TGCGCCAGCAGTCCCGGGGAGTGGGCGGGAGAGCGCTCCTACAATGAGCAGTTCTTC

J: TRBJ1-1
D: -
V: TRBV18
size: many
CDR3: CASSSTQAGNTEAFF
DNA: TGTGCCAGCTCCTCTACGCAGGCTGGGAACACTGAAGCTTTCTTT

J: TRBJ2-5
D: TRBD2
V: TRBV4-3
size: few
CDR3: CASSQARTSGGGETQYF
DNA: TGCGCCAGCAGCCAAGCCAGAACTAGCGGGGGGGGTGAGACCCAGTACTTC

J: TRBJ2-1
D: -
V: TRBV5-1
size: -
CDR3: CASNPDQPDNEQFF
DNA: TGCGCCAGCAACCCAGACCAGCCAGACAATGAGCAGTTCTTC

J: TRBJ2-7
D: -
V: TRBV11-2
size: few
CDR3: CASSLIKSYEQYF
DNA: TGTGCCAGCAGCTTAATCAAGTCCTACGAGCAGTACTTC

J: TRBJ2-2
D: -
V: TRBV30
size: -
CDR3: CAWSNGVYPNTGELFF
DNA: TGTGCCTGGAGTAATGGGGTCTACCCGAACACCGGGGAGCTGTTTTTT

J: TRBJ2-3
D: -
V: TRBV29-1
size: -
CDR3: CSVEDLQGGTDTQYF
DNA: TGCAGCGTTGAAGATCTGCAGGGGGGAACAGATACGCAGTATTTT

J: TRBJ2-7
D: TRBD2
V: TRBV4-2
size: -
CDR3: CASSQDRGGVAYEQYF
DNA: TGTGCCAGCAGCCAAGATCGTGGGGGGGTCGCCTACGAGCAGTACTTC

J: TRBJ2-1
D: TRBD2
V: TRBV6-1
size: -
CDR3: CASRTPSGSSYNEQFF
DNA: TGTGCCAGCAGAACTCCTAGCGGGAGCTCCTACAATGAGCAGTTCTTC

J: TRBJ2-1
D: TRBD1
V: TRBV20-1
size: few
CDR3: CSARQGRMDEQFF
DNA: TGCAGTGCCCGACAGGGGCGGATGGATGAGCAGTTCTTC

J: TRBJ1-4
D: -
V: TRBV25-1
size: few
CDR3: CASRDWNNEKLFF
DNA: TGTGCCAGCAGGGACTGGAATAATGAAAAACTGTTTTTT

J: TRBJ2-7
D: TRBD1
V: TRBV27
size: few
CDR3: CASRPGTGPYEQYF
DNA: TGTGCCAGCAGACCCGGGACAGGGCCCTACGAGCAGTACTTC

J: TRBJ2-1
D: -
V: TRBV29-1
size: -
CDR3: CSAYAHEQFF
DNA: TGCAGCGCCTATGCCCATGAGCAGTTCTTC

J: TRBJ2-1
D: TRBD2
V: TRBV7-9
size: -
CDR3: CASSYRDYYNEQFF
DNA: TGTGCCAGCAGCTACCGGGACTACTACAATGAGCAGTTCTTC

J: TRBJ2-3
D: -
V: TRBV4-2
size: -
CDR3: CASSPGAGHTITDTQYF
DNA: TGTGCCAGCAGCCCCGGGGCCGGACACACCATCACAGATACGCAGTATTTT

J: TRBJ2-2
D: TRBD1
V: TRBV9
size: -
CDR3: CASSGQYGQGTGELFF
DNA: TGTGCCAGCAGCGGGCAGTACGGACAGGGGACCGGGGAGCTGTTTTTT

J: TRBJ1-1
D: -
V: TRBV7-2
size: many
CDR3: CASSSGSRVFVNTEAFF
DNA: TGTGCCAGCAGTTCAGGCTCAAGGGTATTTGTTAACACTGAAGCTTTCTTT

J: TRBJ2-7
D: -
V: TRBV20-1
size: many
CDR3: CSAPRRGRDEQYF
DNA: TGCAGTGCCCCACGGCGGGGGCGGGACGAGCAGTACTTC

J: TRBJ2-4
D: -
V: TRBV5-1
size: few
CDR3: CASSLVPNQKNIQYF
DNA: TGCGCCAGCAGCTTGGTGCCTAACCAGAAAAACATTCAGTACTTC

J: TRBJ1-2
D: -
V: TRBV3-1
size: few
CDR3: CASSRGDRANYGYTF
DNA: TGTGCCAGCAGCCGAGGGGACCGGGCTAACTATGGCTACACCTTC

J: TRBJ2-2
D: TRBD1
V: TRBV5-1
size: -
CDR3: CASRYRGGELFF
DNA: TGCGCCAGCAGATACAGGGGCGGGGAGCTGTTTTTT

J: TRBJ2-7
D: -
V: TRBV30
size: many
CDR3: CAWSVLNEQYF
DNA: TGTGCCTGGAGTGTACTAAACGAGCAGTACTTC

J: TRBJ2-1
D: -
V: TRBV7-6
size: many
CDR3: CASRGVGQLNEQFF
DNA: TGTGCCAGCAGGGGGGTCGGCCAGCTCAATGAGCAGTTCTTC

J: TRBJ2-7
D: TRBD2
V: TRBV5-4
size: few
CDR3: CASTVAGAHEQYF
DNA: TGTGCCAGCACCGTAGCGGGGGCCCACGAGCAGTACTTC

J: TRBJ1-1
D: -
V: TRBV12-3/TRBV12-4
size: many
CDR3: CASSQGVNTEAFF
DNA: TGCGCCAGCAGCCAAGGGGTGAACACTGAAGCTTTCTTT

J: TRBJ2-3
D: -
V: TRBV20-1
size: -
CDR3: CSAGQTSITDTQYF
DNA: TGCAGTGCCGGACAAACCTCGATCACAGATACGCAGTATTTT

J: TRBJ2-4
D: TRBD2
V: TRBV28
size: -
CDR3: CASSLLRLAGNKNIQYF
DNA: TGTGCCAGCAGTTTATTGAGACTAGCGGGGAACAAAAACATTCAGTACTTC

J: TRBJ2-1
D: TRBD2
V: TRBV19
size: few
CDR3: CASRRLAGVNEQFF
DNA: TGTGCCAGTAGAAGACTAGCGGGAGTCAATGAGCAGTTCTTC

J: TRBJ2-3
D: TRBD2
V: TRBV27
size: few
CDR3: CASSFLSAGGTDTQYF
DNA: TGTGCCAGCAGTTTCCTATCAGCGGGGGGGACAGATACGCAGTATTTT

J: TRBJ2-3
D: -
V: TRBV29-1
size: many
CDR3: CSVVLEADTQYF
DNA: TGCAGCGTTGTACTAGAGGCAGATACGCAGTATTTT

J: TRBJ2-6
D: -
V: TRBV7-2
size: few
CDR3: CASSLWAPRSGANVLTF
DNA: TGTGCCAGCAGCTTATGGGCTCCCCGCTCTGGGGCCAACGTCCTGACTTTC

J: TRBJ2-5
D: TRBD2
V: TRBV12-3/TRBV12-4
size: many
CDR3: CASSLVSGGAGETQYF
DNA: TGTGCCAGCAGTTTGGTTAGCGGGGGGGCCGGTGAGACCCAGTACTTC

J: TRBJ2-5
D: TRBD1
V: TRBV10-3
size: few
CDR3: CAISKDRGSGETQYF
DNA: TGTGCCATCAGTAAGGACAGGGGGTCCGGGGAGACCCAGTACTTC

J: TRBJ2-3
D: TRBD2
V: TRBV7-3
size: many
CDR3: CASSLTTTGTSGGSTDTQYF
DNA: TGTGCCAGCAGCTTAACGACTACGGGGACTAGCGGGGGCAGCACAGATACGCAGTATTTT

J: TRBJ2-1
D: -
V: TRBV20-1
size: -
CDR3: CSARDFGGVEYNEQFF
DNA: TGCAGTGCTAGAGATTTTGGCGGGGTTGAATACAATGAGCAGTTCTTC

J: TRBJ2-5
D: TRBD1
V: TRBV4-1
size: many
CDR3: CASSQDYGTGYETQYF
DNA: TGCGCCAGCAGCCAAGATTATGGGACAGGGTACGAGACCCAGTACTTC

J: TRBJ2-5
D: -
V: TRBV7-8
size: few
CDR3: CASSLTGWRETQYF
DNA: TGTGCCAGCAGCTTAACAGGGTGGAGGGAGACCCAGTACTTC

J: TRBJ2-2
D: -
V: TRBV12-3/TRBV12-4
size: -
CDR3: CASSFAGPNTGELFF
DNA: TGTGCCAGCAGTTTTGCAGGTCCGAACACCGGGGAGCTGTTTTTT